This T cell receptor beta chain was profiled in a study of regulatory T cells in long-lasting Graves disease. Both iRepertoire HTBI primers and Arm-PCR of CDR3 regions were used to build the TCR beta libraries. TCRdb reprocessed the multiplex PCR reads with MiXCR, giving one entry per CDR3 protein. The sample shows about 660,000 distinct CDR3 sequences, 25% to 35% of them seen only once. As regards this clonotype: What it binds is not known.

V lost 5 bases to trimming and J lost 1 base; unmatched junction nucleotides: 6. CDR3 length equals 15 residues. Germline V gene sequence: CDR1 DFQATT, CDR2 SNEGSKA (reference sequence). Time point indicated: persistent/refractory GD, antithyroid drugs over 5 years with positive TRAb. Construction of the TCR library relied on RNA isolated from PBMCs. A blood draw put nine milliliters of peripheral blood into EDTA tubes. General observations from the study: Accuracy could have been hurt by small sample size.

The receptor's source is a female donor with Graves disease. The starting material was peripheral blood mononuclear cells (PBMCs), obtained when the disease was refractory, from a patient treated with antithyroid drugs. V is TRBV20-1 and J is TRBJ2-1; 9 bases are shared with TRBD2. As DNA, the CDR3 is TGCAGTGCTGGCGGGAGGGATAAATCCTACAATGAGCAGTTCTTC. This sequence encodes CSAGGRDKSYNEQFF.